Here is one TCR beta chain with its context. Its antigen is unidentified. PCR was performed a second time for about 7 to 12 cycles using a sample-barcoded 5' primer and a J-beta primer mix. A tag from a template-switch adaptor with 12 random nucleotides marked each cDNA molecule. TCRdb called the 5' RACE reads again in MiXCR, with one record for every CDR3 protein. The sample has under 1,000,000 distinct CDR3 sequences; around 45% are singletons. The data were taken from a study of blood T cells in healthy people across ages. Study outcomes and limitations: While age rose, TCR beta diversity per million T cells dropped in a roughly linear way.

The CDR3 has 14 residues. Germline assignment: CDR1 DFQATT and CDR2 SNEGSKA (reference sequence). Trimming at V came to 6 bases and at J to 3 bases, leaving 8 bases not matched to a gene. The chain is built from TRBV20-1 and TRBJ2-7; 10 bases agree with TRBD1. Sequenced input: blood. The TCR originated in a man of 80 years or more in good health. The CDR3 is CSANPGTGDYEQYF. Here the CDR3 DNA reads TGCAGTGCCAACCCCGGGACAGGGGACTACGAGCAGTACTTC.